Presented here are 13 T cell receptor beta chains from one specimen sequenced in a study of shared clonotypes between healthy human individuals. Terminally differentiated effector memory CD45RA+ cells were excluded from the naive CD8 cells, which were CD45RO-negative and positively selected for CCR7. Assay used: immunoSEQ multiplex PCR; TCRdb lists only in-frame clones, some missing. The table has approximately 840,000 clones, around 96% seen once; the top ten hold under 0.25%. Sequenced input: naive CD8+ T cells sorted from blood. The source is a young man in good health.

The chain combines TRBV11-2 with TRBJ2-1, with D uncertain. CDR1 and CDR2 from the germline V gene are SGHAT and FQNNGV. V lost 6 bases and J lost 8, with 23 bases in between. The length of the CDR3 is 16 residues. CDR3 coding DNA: TGTGCCAGCAGGGTCGAGGTTCTCCCGGGCGGCGATGAGCAGTTCTTC. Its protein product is CASRVEVLPGGDEQFF.

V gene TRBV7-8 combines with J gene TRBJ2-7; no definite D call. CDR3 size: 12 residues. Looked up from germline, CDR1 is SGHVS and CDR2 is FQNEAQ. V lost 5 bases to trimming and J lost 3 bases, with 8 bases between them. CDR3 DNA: TGTGCCAGCAGCGACCCGGGCTACGAGCAGTACTTC. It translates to CASSDPGYEQYF.

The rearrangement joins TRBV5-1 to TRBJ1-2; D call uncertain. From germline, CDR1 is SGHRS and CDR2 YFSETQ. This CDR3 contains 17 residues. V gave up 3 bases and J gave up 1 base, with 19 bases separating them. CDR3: CASSSSYRTGFNYGYTF. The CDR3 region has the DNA TGCGCCAGCAGCTCAAGCTATCGAACGGGATTTAACTATGGCTACACCTTC. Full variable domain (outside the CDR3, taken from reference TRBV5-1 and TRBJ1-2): KAGVTQTPRYLIKTRGQQVTLSCSPISGHRSVSWYQQTPGQGLQFLFEYFSETQRNKGNFPGRFSGRQFSNSRSEMNVSTLELGDSALYLCASSSSYRTGFNYGYTFGSGTRLTVV.

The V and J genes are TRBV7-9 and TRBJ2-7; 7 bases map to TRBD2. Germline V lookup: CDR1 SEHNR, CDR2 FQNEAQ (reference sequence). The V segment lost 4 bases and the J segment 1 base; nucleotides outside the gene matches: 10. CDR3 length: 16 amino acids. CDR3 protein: CASSSLRREFSYEQYF. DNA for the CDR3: TGTGCCAGCAGCTCCCTCCGGCGGGAGTTTTCCTACGAGCAGTACTTC.

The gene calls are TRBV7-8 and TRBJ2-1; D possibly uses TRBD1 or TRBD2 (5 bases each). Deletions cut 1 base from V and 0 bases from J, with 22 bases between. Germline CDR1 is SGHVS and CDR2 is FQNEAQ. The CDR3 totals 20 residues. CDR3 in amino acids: CASSLGVGRLSGSSYNEQFF. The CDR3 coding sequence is TGTGCCAGCAGCTTAGGGGTGGGGCGCTTAAGCGGTAGCTCCTACAATGAGCAGTTCTTC.

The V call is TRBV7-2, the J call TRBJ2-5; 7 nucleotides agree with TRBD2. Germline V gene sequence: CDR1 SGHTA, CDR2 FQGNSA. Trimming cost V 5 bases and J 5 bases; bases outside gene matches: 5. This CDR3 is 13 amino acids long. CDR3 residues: CASSGGGSETQYF. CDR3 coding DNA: TGTGCCAGCAGCGGGGGAGGGTCGGAGACCCAGTACTTC. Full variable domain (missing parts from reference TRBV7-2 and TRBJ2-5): GAGVSQSPSNKVTEKGKDVELRCDPISGHTALYWYRQSLGQGLEFLIYFQGNSAPDKSGLPSDRFSAERTGGSVSTLTIQRTQQEDSAVYLCASSGGGSETQYFGPGTRLLVL.

The CDR3 loop is CASSPRQGGNTEAFF. The CDR3 bases are TGTGCCAGTAGTCCCCGACAGGGTGGGAACACTGAAGCTTTCTTT. The chain uses TRBV19 and TRBJ1-1; 7 nucleotides agree with TRBD1. V lost 5 bases to trimming and J lost 1 base; unmatched junction nucleotides: 7. CDR3 length equals 15 residues. CDR1 and CDR2 (germline): LNHDA, SQIVND (reference sequence).

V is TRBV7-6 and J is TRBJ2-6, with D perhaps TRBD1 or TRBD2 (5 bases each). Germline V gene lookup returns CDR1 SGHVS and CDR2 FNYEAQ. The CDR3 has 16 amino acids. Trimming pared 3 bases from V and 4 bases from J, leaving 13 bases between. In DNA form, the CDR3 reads TGTGCCAGCAGCTTTGACCCTGGGACCGGGGCCAACGTCCTGACTTTC. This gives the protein CASSFDPGTGANVLTF.

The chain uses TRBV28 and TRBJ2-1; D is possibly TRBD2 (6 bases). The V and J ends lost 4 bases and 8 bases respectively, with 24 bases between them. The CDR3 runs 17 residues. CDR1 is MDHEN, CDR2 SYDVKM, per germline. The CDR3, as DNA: TGTGCCAGCAGTTCCCCCCCCGCGGGATCTCCCTCCGATGAGCAGTTCTTC. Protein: CASSSPPAGSPSDEQFF. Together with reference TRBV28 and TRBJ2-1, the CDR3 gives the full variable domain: DVKVTQSSRYLVKRTGEKVFLECVQDMDHENMFWYRQDPGLGLRLIYFSYDVKMKEKGDIPEGYSVSREKKERFSLILESASTNQTSMYLCASSSPPAGSPSDEQFFGPGTRLTVL.

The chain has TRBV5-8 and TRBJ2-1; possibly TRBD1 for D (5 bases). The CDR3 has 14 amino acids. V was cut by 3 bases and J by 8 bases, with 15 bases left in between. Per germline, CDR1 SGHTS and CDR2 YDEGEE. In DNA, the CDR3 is TGTGCCAGCAGCTCCCACGACAGACTCTATGAGCAGTTCTTC. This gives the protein CASSSHDRLYEQFF.

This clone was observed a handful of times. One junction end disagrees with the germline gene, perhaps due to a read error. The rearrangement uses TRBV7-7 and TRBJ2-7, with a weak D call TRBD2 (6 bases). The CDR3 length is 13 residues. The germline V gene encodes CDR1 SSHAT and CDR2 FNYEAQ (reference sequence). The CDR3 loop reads CASSLRRDYEQYF. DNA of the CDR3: TGTGCTAGCAGCTTGAGGCGGGACTACGAGCAGTACTTC.

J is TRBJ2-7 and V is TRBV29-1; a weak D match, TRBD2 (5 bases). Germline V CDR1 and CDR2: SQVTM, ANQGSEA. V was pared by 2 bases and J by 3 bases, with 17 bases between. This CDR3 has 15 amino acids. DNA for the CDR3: TGCAGCGTTGAATACCGGGGTTTAGCCGACTACGAGCAGTACTTC. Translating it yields CSVEYRGLADYEQYF.

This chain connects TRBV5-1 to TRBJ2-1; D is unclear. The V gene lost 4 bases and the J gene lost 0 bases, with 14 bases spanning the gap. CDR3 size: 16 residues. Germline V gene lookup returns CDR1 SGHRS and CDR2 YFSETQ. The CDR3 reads CASSPSARVSYNEQFF. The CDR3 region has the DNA TGCGCCAGCAGCCCCTCAGCACGGGTCTCCTACAATGAGCAGTTCTTC.